This passage covers 18 T cell receptor beta chains from one sample sequenced in a study of PD-L1 blockade in urothelial cancer. Method: immunoSEQ multiplex PCR; TCRdb's copy keeps in-frame clones and lacks some. The data contain about 40,000 clones, 82% of them singletons. Here the sequenced sample was PBMCs, taken around atezolizumab (anti-PD-L1) treatment. The receptor set was obtained from a man between 60 and 75 years old with urothelial cancer.

The genes are TRBV28 and TRBJ1-6; D call uncertain. CDR3 length: 16 residues. The germline gives CDR1 MDHEN, CDR2 SYDVKM. Trimming pared 4 bases from V and 6 bases from J, leaving 16 bases between. The CDR3 sequence: CASSSPQLEVNSPLHF. The CDR3 region has the DNA TGTGCCAGCAGTTCCCCACAATTGGAGGTTAATTCACCCCTCCACTTT.

This clone was seen more than once but under ten times. The chain uses TRBV10-2 and TRBJ2-1; 12 bases line up with TRBD2. The CDR3 loop spans 15 amino acids. Germline CDR1 reads WSHSY; CDR2 reads SAAADI. J was trimmed by 7 bases and V by 6 bases; bases with no gene match: 7. CDR3 sequence reads: CASSLLAGGKNEQFF. As DNA, the CDR3 is TGCGCCAGCAGCTTACTAGCGGGGGGCAAGAATGAGCAGTTCTTC.

The rearrangement joins TRBV7-3 to TRBJ2-5, with 7 bases that match TRBD2. The CDR3 covers 15 residues. The trim removed 1 base at V and 2 bases at J, leaving 4 bases unmatched. CDR1 SGHTA and CDR2 FQGTGA come from the germline V gene. The CDR3 region has the DNA TGTGCCAGCAGCTTAATTCCGGGGGGTCAAGAGACCCAGTACTTC. Translated, it gives CASSLIPGGQETQYF.

This chain connects TRBV5-6 to TRBJ2-2; the match to TRBD1 covers 9 bases. The CDR3 spans 15 residues. The germline V gene has CDR1 SGHDT and CDR2 YYEEEE. V trimming: 5 bases; J trimming: 7 bases; junction bases outside the gene matches: 9. DNA of the CDR3: TGTGCCAGCAGAAAGTACAGGGGGCGTTTCGGGGAGCTGTTTTTT. Protein product: CASRKYRGRFGELFF.

The genes are TRBV4-2 and TRBJ2-7; no firm D call. The CDR3 loop spans 13 amino acids. Between the trimmed V and J ends, which lost 1 base and 2 bases, there was a span of 6 bases. Germline-derived CDR1 and CDR2 are LGHNA and YNFKEQ. CDR3 DNA sequence: TGTGCCAGCAGCCAAGCACAAGCCTACGAGCAGTACTTC. This codes for CASSQAQAYEQYF.

V gene TRBV7-2 combines with J gene TRBJ1-3; D not certain. CDR1 SGHTA and CDR2 FQGNSA come from the germline V gene. Trimming stripped 2 bases from V and 4 bases from J, with 12 bases between. The CDR3 is 15 amino acids. The CDR3 loop reads CASSLQQVGGNTIYF. Here the CDR3 DNA reads TGTGCCAGCAGCTTACAGCAGGTCGGAGGAAACACCATATATTTT.

This clone occurred once. The chain has TRBV5-1 and TRBJ1-1; D gene ambiguous. Trimming pared 7 bases from V and 4 bases from J, leaving 20 bases between. The CDR3 totals 15 residues. Germline V gene lookup returns CDR1 SGHRS and CDR2 YFSETQ. This chain's CDR3 is CASRPFPRHGTEAFF. CDR3 nucleotide sequence: TGCGCCAGCCGACCCTTCCCGAGGCACGGCACTGAAGCTTTCTTT.

The chain combines TRBV10-2 with TRBJ2-5, with 12 bases lining up with TRBD2. The CDR3 has 15 residues. Germline V gene lookup returns CDR1 WSHSY and CDR2 SAAADI. The V gene end was trimmed by 7 bases and the J gene end by 2 bases; junction bases not matched to a gene: 5. CDR3 loop: CASNLAGGRQETQYF. The CDR3 coding sequence is TGCGCCAGCAATCTAGCGGGGGGGCGACAAGAGACCCAGTACTTC.

The chain combines TRBV28 with TRBJ2-1, with D possibly matching TRBD2 (6 bases). V was trimmed by 5 bases and J by 6 bases, leaving 17 bases between them. The CDR3 extends over 15 amino acids. CDR1 and CDR2 (germline): MDHEN, SYDVKM. The CDR3 region has the DNA TGTGCCAGCAGTCCTATACTAGCATGGCCCAATGAGCAGTTCTTC. Amino acid sequence: CASSPILAWPNEQFF.

This chain uses TRBV5-4 with TRBJ2-5; D gene ambiguous. V was clipped by 2 bases and J by 3 bases, with 11 bases between them. Germline CDR1 and CDR2: SGHNT and YYREEE (reference sequence). This CDR3 comprises 14 residues. The CDR3 DNA sequence: TGTGCCAGCAGCTTATGGCACCACAAAGAGACCCAGTACTTC. Its translation: CASSLWHHKETQYF.

The CDR3 region has the DNA TGTGCCAGCTCGGGCTCTGATAGCAATCAGCCCCAGCATTTT. This sequence encodes CASSGSDSNQPQHF. The genes are TRBV18 and TRBJ1-5; no firm D call. Germline CDR1 KGHSH, CDR2 LQKENI. The CDR3 contains 14 residues. V was trimmed by 6 bases and J by 0 bases, leaving 9 bases between them. The full variable domain, its missing parts supplied by reference TRBV18 and TRBJ1-5, is NAGVMQNPRHLVRRRGQEARLRCSPMKGHSHVYWYRQLPEEGLKFMVYLQKENIIDESGMPKERFSAEFPKEGPSILRIQQVVRGDSAAYFCASSGSDSNQPQHFGDGTRLSIL.

This clone occurred a few times. The chain employs TRBV28 and TRBJ1-5; 10 bases agree with TRBD1. With V trimmed by 2 bases and J by 13 bases, 11 bases remained unmatched. The CDR3 loop spans 15 amino acids. Germline V gives CDR1 MDHEN, CDR2 SYDVKM. The CDR3 sequence is CASSLPGQGVPRQHF. CDR3 nucleotides: TGTGCCAGCAGTTTACCTGGACAGGGGGTTCCGAGGCAGCATTTT.

The chain employs TRBV7-8 and TRBJ2-2; 8 nucleotides line up with TRBD1. Germline CDR1 SGHVS, CDR2 FQNEAQ. V was clipped by 6 bases and J by 4 bases; unmatched bases: 7. The CDR3 has 15 residues. The CDR3, as DNA: TGTGCCAGCAGGTCTCAGGGGGCAGGCACCGGGGAGCTGTTTTTT. It translates to CASRSQGAGTGELFF.

The chain has TRBV5-1 and TRBJ1-1; D is possibly TRBD1 (5 bases). Germline loops: CDR1 SGHRS, CDR2 YFSETQ. The CDR3 loop spans 15 amino acids. The V end lost 2 bases, the J end lost 5 bases, and 16 bases lay between the germline ends. The CDR3 is CASSFNVEGTTEAFF. The DNA for the CDR3 is TGCGCCAGCAGCTTTAATGTCGAGGGGACTACTGAAGCTTTCTTT.

The rearrangement links TRBV6-1 to TRBJ2-7, with D possibly TRBD1 on 6 matching bases. The germline V and J ends were trimmed by 7 bases and 4 bases, with 14 bases remaining between them. Germline CDR1 reads MNHNS; CDR2 reads SASEGT. CDR3 length: 13 amino acids. This CDR3 reads CASIKTGQYEQYF. The CDR3 region has the DNA TGTGCCAGCATTAAAACCGGACAGTACGAGCAGTACTTC.

The rearrangement joins TRBV29-1 to TRBJ2-7; possible D gene TRBD2, 5 bases. Trimming took off 6 bases at V and 5 bases at J, with 14 bases between the two ends. This CDR3 comprises 12 residues. Germline loops: CDR1 SQVTM, CDR2 ANQGSEA. CDR3 in DNA: TGCAGCGTCGGGGTTACCGCCCACGAGCAGTACTTC. This translates into CSVGVTAHEQYF.

V and J are TRBV11-2 and TRBJ1-6; 8 nucleotides agree with TRBD1. CDR1 and CDR2 from the germline V gene are SGHAT and FQNNGV. This CDR3 is 16 amino acids long. The V and J ends lost 5 bases and 1 base, in that order; junction bases with no gene match: 4. CDR3 sequence: CASSQTGDSYNSPLHF. CDR3 in DNA: TGTGCCAGCAGCCAGACAGGGGATTCCTATAATTCACCCCTCCACTTT.

The chain carries TRBV7-9 and TRBJ2-3; 12 bases match TRBD2. Germline values: CDR1 SEHNR, CDR2 FQNEAQ (reference sequence). V lost 6 bases and J lost 1; bases outside the gene matches: 5. The CDR3 is made up of 16 amino acids. The CDR3 region is CASSLLAGGRTDTQYF. CDR3 in DNA: TGTGCCAGCAGTTTACTAGCGGGGGGCCGCACAGATACGCAGTATTTT.